These 6 T cell receptor beta chains were sequenced from one sample in a study of cytomegalovirus exposure and HLA in healthy donors. The primer mix had 60 Vbeta and 13 Jbeta primers. TCRdb's table, derived via immunoSEQ multiplex PCR, lists solely in-frame clones and lacks some. The top ten hold approximately 2% of the sample, which has some 190,000 clones, over 60% seen once. Sequenced: PBMCs. These receptors were taken from a woman under 40 in good health and CMV-seropositive.

The CDR3 loop reads CAISERSGGVTDTQYF. The CDR3 region has the DNA TGTGCCATCAGTGAGAGGAGCGGGGGTGTCACAGATACGCAGTATTTT. This chain joins TRBV10-3 and TRBJ2-3; 8 bases match TRBD2. Germline CDR1 reads ENHRY; CDR2 reads SYGVKD. The CDR3 extends over 16 amino acids. J was trimmed by 2 bases and V by 2 bases; bases with no gene match: 6.

The chain employs TRBV9 and TRBJ2-3, with TRBD2 as a possible D gene (5 bases). V lost 1 base, J lost 1 base, and 13 bases lay in between. Germline loops: CDR1 SGDLS, CDR2 YYNGEE. The CDR3 consists of 16 residues. DNA for the CDR3: TGTGCCAGCAGCGTATGGGAGAAGGAAGGCACAGATACGCAGTATTTT. Its translation is CASSVWEKEGTDTQYF.

The chain recombines TRBV4-2 with TRBJ1-4; 7 bases line up with TRBD1. J was trimmed by 14 bases and V by 2 bases; bases with no gene match: 8. The CDR3 length is 13 residues. In germline, CDR1 is LGHNA, CDR2 YNFKEQ. The CDR3 DNA sequence: TGTGCCAGCAGCCAAAAGGACAGGCCCAAGCTGTTTTTT. Translating it yields CASSQKDRPKLFF.

This clone was counted a few times. The chain couples TRBV5-6 to TRBJ2-7, with D tentatively TRBD1 (5 bases). The V and J ends lost 6 bases and 0 bases respectively, with 10 bases between them. CDR3 length: 13 amino acids. Germline V gene data show CDR1 as SGHDT and CDR2 as YYEEEE. CDR3 coding DNA: TGTGCCAGCACCTCCGACAGCTCCTACGAGCAGTACTTC. It is translated as CASTSDSSYEQYF. Complete variable domain (other parts from reference TRBV5-6 and TRBJ2-7): DAGVTQSPTHLIKTRGQQVTLRCSPKSGHDTVSWYQQALGQGPQFIFQYYEEEERQRGNFPDRFSGHQFPNYSSELNVNALLLGDSALYLCASTSDSSYEQYFGPGTRLTVT.

This chain uses TRBV15 with TRBJ2-5, with 7 bases matching TRBD2. The V gene's germline CDR1 is LNHNV and CDR2 YYDKDF (reference sequence). J lost 5 bases, V lost 0 bases, and 9 bases had no gene match. This CDR3 contains 16 residues. CDR3 nucleotide sequence: TGTGCCACCAGCAGAGATCGGGGAGGGTGGGGGGAGACCCAGTACTTC. As protein: CATSRDRGGWGETQYF.

The rearrangement links TRBV29-1 to TRBJ1-1; D remains ambiguous. Germline CDR1 and CDR2: SQVTM and ANQGSEA. The CDR3 has 13 amino acids. Trimming cost V 3 bases and J 0 bases, with 8 bases left between them. CDR3 DNA sequence: TGCAGCGTTGACAGGCAGCTGAACACTGAAGCTTTCTTT. Protein: CSVDRQLNTEAFF.